The source of this TCR beta chain is a study of blood T cell repertoires in COVID-19. About the research overall: Material from acute and convalescent COVID-19 was sourced from the United States, Italy and Spain. From T cells, B-cell-depleted T cells, or PBMCs came the material, which was cDNA or gDNA.

Per germline, CDR1 SEHNR and CDR2 FQNEAQ (reference sequence). J gave up 1 base and V 4 bases, and 3 bases lay outside the gene matches. The CDR3 loop spans 14 amino acids. How the authors handled the data: Nucleated cell number was recorded as an estimate derived from reference gene primer amplification. TCRdb's copy holds only in-frame clones and misses some; the assay was immunoSEQ multiplex PCR. D and trimming come from the DNA, and the V and J calls and clone size come from that table. The data show a few hundred thousand clones, around 90% seen once. Details on this clone: Other DNA sequences in the same sample also yield this CDR3.

This rearrangement joins TRBV7-9 to TRBJ2-5; TRBD1 agrees at 7 bases. The sample consisted of peripheral blood. The receptor's source is a man older than 75 with acute or convalescent COVID-19. This CDR3 is CASSSRTGQETQYF. CDR3 coding DNA: TGTGCCAGCAGCTCCAGGACAGGCCAAGAGACCCAGTACTTC.